This T cell receptor (beta chain) was retrieved from a study of neoadjuvant anti-PD-1 for oral cavity cancer (dated by TCRdb to the early 2020s). Context from the whole study: Before undergoing curative-intent surgical resection, most patients got three to four biweekly nivolumab doses at 3 mg/kg. Patients without progression received a fourth nivolumab dose around day 43 and underwent definitive surgical resection on days 50-56. Under RECIST 1.1, a patient counted as a responder if showing complete response, partial response or stable disease, and as a non-responder if showing progression. The parent correlative cohort had about eleven patients and a response rate of 33%.

About this clone itself: There is no known antigen for this receptor. It has no much larger one-base neighbor in the sample; base qualities were not kept.

For deep sequencing of PBMC libraries, mostly 480 ng of input genomic DNA was used, and six replicates were run per sample. The immunoSEQ hsTCRbeta kit was used to prepare TCRbeta libraries according to the manufacturer's instructions. The completed libraries were mixed into a single pool at 3 nM, then sequenced with an Illumina NovaSeq 6000 S4 flow cell. Processing in the source paper ran as follows. The immunoSEQ Analyzer handled quality control and preprocessing of the raw data. The analysis was restricted to productive rearrangements, with each unique CDR3 amino acid sequence defining a clonotype. Repertoire clonality was estimated as the Gini-Simpson index, which was computed with the R package tcR. Student's t test was used to compare Gini indices, and Pearson correlation was used to assess associations with tumor size change. In its TCRdb copy, this immuneACCESS table keeps in-frame sequences only and misses some clones. Where compared with another copy, unresolved V genes explain less than half of these, and the others have no known cause. V and J calls and clone size come straight from that table; D and trimming were deduced from the DNA. This sample has about 42,000 clones in its table, and approximately 80% of those were observed once. Clones ranked in the top ten supply approximately 5% of the sample.

Study-wide findings and limitations: Higher pretreatment blood Treg/Th17 ratios correlated with both higher pretreatment blood TCRbeta clonality and lower post-treatment tumor TCRbeta clonality. After neoadjuvant nivolumab, T cell clonality (Gini index) in PBMCs was significantly higher in non-responders than in responders. TCR analyses included only a few patients per response group, and the authors called for larger cohorts for validation.

In light of the paper, this sample's time point label describes: after neoadjuvant nivolumab, at surgical resection. Patients had been newly diagnosed with stage II-IVA oral cavity squamous cell carcinoma, and no prior systemic or radiation treatment had been given to the patients. The cohort was made up of patients with locally advanced, HPV-negative oral cavity squamous cell carcinoma. Peripheral blood mononuclear cells were analyzed directly and were not maintained or expanded in culture. The samples were obtained from a longitudinal correlative study of a single-arm phase II trial testing neoadjuvant nivolumab in oral cavity squamous cell carcinoma. Genomic DNA-based TCRbeta sequencing was performed on subject-matched pre- and post-treatment PBMCs and tumors from three responders and three non-responders. Peripheral blood mononuclear cells were drawn once before nivolumab treatment and a second time after treatment, when surgery took place. The Maxwell RSC DNA from Cells kit was used to isolate genomic DNA from PBMCs.

The CDR3 holds 13 amino acids from the cysteine to the phenylalanine. CDR3 DNA is the only sequence kept; it has 39 bases, read in frame from the first base. The germline V gene provides CDR1 LGHNT and CDR2 FRNRAP. The junction shows trimming of 1 base on V and 7 bases on J, plus 10 bases between the germline ends. The V and J genes are TRBV12-5 and TRBJ2-5, with TRBD2 as a weak D call on 6 bases. The material was PBMCs, obtained after nivolumab (anti-PD-1) treatment. This TCR derives from a person between 35 and 79 years old with oral cavity squamous cell carcinoma. The nucleotides read TGTGCTAGTGGTTTGGGCGGGACCAGGACCCAGTACTTC. Protein translation: CASGLGGTRTQYF.